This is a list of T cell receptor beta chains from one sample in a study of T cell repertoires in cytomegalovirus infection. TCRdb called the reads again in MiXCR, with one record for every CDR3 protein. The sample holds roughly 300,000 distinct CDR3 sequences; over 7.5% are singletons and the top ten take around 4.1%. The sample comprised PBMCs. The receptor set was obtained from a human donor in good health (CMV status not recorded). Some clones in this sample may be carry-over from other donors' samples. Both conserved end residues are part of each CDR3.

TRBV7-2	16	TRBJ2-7	CASSQSSVGASYEQYF
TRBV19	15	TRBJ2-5	CASSTGGGSQETQYF
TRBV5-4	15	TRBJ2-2	CASSLATGNTGELFF
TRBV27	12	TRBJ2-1	CASSYWTGEQFF
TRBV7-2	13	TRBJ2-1	CASSISSRNEQFF
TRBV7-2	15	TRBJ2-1	CASSLEGLAPNEQFF
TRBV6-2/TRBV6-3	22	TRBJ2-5	CASSYPRRTTSGGAWGRETQYF
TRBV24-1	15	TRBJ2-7	CATSDPNRGTHEQYF
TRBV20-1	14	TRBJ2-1	CSARTSGGNNEQFF
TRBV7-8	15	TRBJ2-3	CASSVTSGSTDTQYF
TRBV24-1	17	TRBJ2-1	CATSDLPRDRGHNEQFF
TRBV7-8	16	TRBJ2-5	CASSLFRWRSQETQYF
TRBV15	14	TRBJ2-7	CATSREVKGYEQYF
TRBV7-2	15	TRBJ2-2	CASSLARGGTGELFF
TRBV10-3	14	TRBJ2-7	CAIRRAGEAYEQYF
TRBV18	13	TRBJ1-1	CASSTGGHTEAFF
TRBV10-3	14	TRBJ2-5	CAISEMTGGETQYF
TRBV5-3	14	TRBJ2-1	CASSSDRRENEQFF
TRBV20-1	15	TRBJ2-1	CSAPQRDLSYNEQFF
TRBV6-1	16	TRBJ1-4	CASSEAGLTTNEKLFF
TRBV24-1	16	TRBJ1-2	CATSWTSTGNFYGYTF
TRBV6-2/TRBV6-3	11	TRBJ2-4	CASSYSNIQYF
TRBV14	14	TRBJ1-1	CASSQTGLGTEAFF